This T cell receptor beta chain derives from a study of T cells after yellow fever vaccination. Findings and caveats of the study: The bulk population could contribute abundant contaminating clonotypes to FACS-sorted repertoires.

Template switching with 5'RACE generated the TCR cDNA and added a universal primer site and UMIs. TCRdb reanalysed the 5' RACE reads using MiXCR and keeps one entry per CDR3 protein. The sample holds hundreds of thousands of distinct CDR3 sequences; around 9.3% are singletons and the top ten take around 3.1%. On this clonotype itself: Its antigen is still unknown.

The CDR3 consists of 13 residues. Germline CDR1 is SGDLS and CDR2 is YYNGEE. V lost 4 bases and J 10 bases, leaving 12 bases between the germline ends. This rearrangement joins TRBV9 to TRBJ1-6; D perhaps matches TRBD1 (5 bases). This sample comprised CD4+ T cells sorted from PBMCs, obtained 5 days after the yellow fever booster vaccination. This clonotype was sampled from a man younger than 30 who received the YFV17D yellow fever vaccine. This CDR3 is CASSTGTPSPLHF. The CDR3 region has the DNA TGTGCCAGCAGCACCGGGACCCCGTCACCCCTCCACTTT.